This TCR beta chain derives from a study of naive and memory T cell subsets. The study, taken as a whole, reports: Naive repertoires, especially CD8, held a few larger clonotypes, possibly memory cells re-expressing CD45RA.

The beta constant-region primer was an equimolar mix of two oligonucleotides covering TRBC1 and TRBC2. Nested alpha and beta constant-region primers with the SP2 primer drove four PCR rounds on ligated cDNA. TCRdb recomputed calls from the UMI-ligation and nested PCR reads with MiXCR, one row per CDR3 protein. The sample includes over 110,000 distinct CDR3 sequences, roughly a fifth of them seen just once. This clonotype has a handful of counts. No antigen is known for it. Trimming cost V 7 bases and J 5 bases, with 14 bases left between them. CDR1 and CDR2 from the germline V gene are MGHRA and YSYEKL. The CDR3 contains 14 residues.

The receptor comes from a human donor in good health. This sequence joins TRBV4-1 and TRBJ2-2; either TRBD1 or TRBD2 may supply D (7 bases each). The sequenced material came from naive CD8+ T cells from blood. CDR3 amino acids: CASTRGEGTGELFF. CDR3 nucleotides: TGCGCCAGCACCAGGGGGGAGGGAACCGGGGAGCTGTTTTTT.